The subject of this entry is one TCR beta chain. V lost 7 bases, J lost 7 bases, and 16 bases lay in between. There are 14 residues in the CDR3. Germline values: CDR1 MDHEN, CDR2 SYDVKM. This sample is part of a study of blood T cell repertoires in COVID-19. About the research overall: From the United States, Italy and Spain came samples of acute and convalescent COVID-19.

Here immunoSEQ multiplex PCR was the method, and the copy in TCRdb shows in-frame clones only, minus some. This table holds fewer than 200,000 clones, 80% to 90% found once. V usage is TRBV28 and J usage is TRBJ1-4; D uncertain. The clonotype was recovered from a man aged 40-49 years who had recovered from COVID-19. Material for sequencing was peripheral blood. CDR3 DNA sequence: TGTGCCAGCATCGGAGACCCTCGGGGTGAAAAACTGTTTTTT. Its translation is CASIGDPRGEKLFF.